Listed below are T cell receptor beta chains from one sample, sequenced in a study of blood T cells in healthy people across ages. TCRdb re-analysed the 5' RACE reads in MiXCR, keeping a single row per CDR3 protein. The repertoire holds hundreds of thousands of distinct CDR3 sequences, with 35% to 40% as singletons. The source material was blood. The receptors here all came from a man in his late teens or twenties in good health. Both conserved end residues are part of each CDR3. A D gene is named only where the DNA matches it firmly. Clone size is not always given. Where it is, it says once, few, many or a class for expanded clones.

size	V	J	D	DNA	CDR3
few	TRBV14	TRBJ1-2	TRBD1	TGTGCCAGCAGCCATAACACCGGGACAGGGGGTTATGGCTACACCTTC	CASSHNTGTGGYGYTF
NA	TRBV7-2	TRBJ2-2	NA	TGTGCCAGCAGCTTAGCGGCAGGGGCGGGTTCCGGGGAGCTGTTTTTT	CASSLAAGAGSGELFF
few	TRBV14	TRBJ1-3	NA	TGTGCCAGCAGCCCCTTGGACACGACCTCATTCTCTGGAAACACCATATATTTT	CASSPLDTTSFSGNTIYF
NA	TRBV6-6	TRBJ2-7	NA	TGTGCCAGCAGCTCCATGGGGGTACAAGAGGCCCAGTACTTC	CASSSMGVQEAQYF
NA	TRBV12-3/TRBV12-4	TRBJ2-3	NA	TGTGCCAGCAGTTCAGACACCGCCACAAGCACAGATACGCAGTATTTT	CASSSDTATSTDTQYF
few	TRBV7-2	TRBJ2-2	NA	TGTGCCAGCAGCTTGGACCCCAACACCGGGGAGCTGTTTTTT	CASSLDPNTGELFF
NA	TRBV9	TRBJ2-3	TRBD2	TGTGCCAGCAGCGTAACTAGCGGGGGGGCGAGCACAGATACGCAGTATTTT	CASSVTSGGASTDTQYF
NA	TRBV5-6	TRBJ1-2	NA	TGTGCCAGCAGCTCGAGGGACGGTGGGAGCTATGGCTACACCTTC	CASSSRDGGSYGYTF
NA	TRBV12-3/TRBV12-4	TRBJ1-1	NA	TGTGCCAGCGAGAGAATGAACACTGAAGCTTTCTTT	CASERMNTEAFF
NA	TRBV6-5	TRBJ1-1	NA	TGTGCCAGCAGTTACGGTCAGGGAAAAGCTTTCTTT	CASSYGQGKAFF
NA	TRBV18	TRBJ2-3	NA	TGTGCCAGCTCACTCCGGGGGCTACTCACAGATACGCAGTATTTT	CASSLRGLLTDTQYF
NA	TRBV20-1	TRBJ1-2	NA	TGCAGTGCTAGAGTCCAGATAAACTATGGCTACACCTTC	CSARVQINYGYTF
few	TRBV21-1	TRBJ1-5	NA	TGTGCCAGCCGAAGAGGGGGCTTTAGTCAGCCCCAGCATTTT	CASRRGGFSQPQHF
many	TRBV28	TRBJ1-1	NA	TGTGCCAGCAAGGACAGCCTGAACACTGAAGCTTTCTTT	CASKDSLNTEAFF
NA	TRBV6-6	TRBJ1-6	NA	TGTGCCAGCAGTTACAGGATAGGGACCGTGAGGAATTCACCCCTCCACTTT	CASSYRIGTVRNSPLHF
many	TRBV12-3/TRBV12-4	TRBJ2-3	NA	TGTGCCAGCAGTTTCGGAGGCCGGGCAGATACGCAGTATTTT	CASSFGGRADTQYF
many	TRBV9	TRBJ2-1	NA	TGTGCCAGCAGCGCGGGCAGGGATTTCGGAAATGAGCAGTTCTTC	CASSAGRDFGNEQFF
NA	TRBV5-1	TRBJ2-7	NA	TGCGCCAGCCATAACACGGGACGGATCTACGAGCAGTACTTC	CASHNTGRIYEQYF
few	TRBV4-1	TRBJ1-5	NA	TGCGCCAGCAGCCAAAGGACCCCGGCAACCGATAGCAATCAGCCCCAGCATTTT	CASSQRTPATDSNQPQHF
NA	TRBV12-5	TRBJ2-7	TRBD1	TGTGCTAGTGGTTTGGTACCTGGGGACAGACCCTACGAGCAGTACTTC	CASGLVPGDRPYEQYF
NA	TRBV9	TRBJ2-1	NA	TGTGCCAGCAGCAGGGGACTTCGCTCCTACAATGAGCAGTTCTTT	CASSRGLRSYNEQFF
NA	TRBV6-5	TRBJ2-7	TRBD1	TGTGCCAGCAGTTATTGGCAGGGGGACAACGAGCAGTGCTTC	CASSYWQGDNEQCF
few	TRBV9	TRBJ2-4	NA	TGTGCCAGCAGCCAGGGAGCTGAGCAGTACTTC	CASSQGAEQYF
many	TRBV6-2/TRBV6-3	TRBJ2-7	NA	TGTGCCAGCAGTTATGGGCTGACCTACGAGCAGTACTTC	CASSYGLTYEQYF
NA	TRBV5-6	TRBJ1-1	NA	TGTGCCAGCAGCCTAGGGCGGGTTATGAACACTGAAGCTTTCTTT	CASSLGRVMNTEAFF
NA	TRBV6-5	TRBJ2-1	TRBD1	TGTGCCAGCAGTAGGGGGACAGGGGCCAATGAGCAGTTCTTC	CASSRGTGANEQFF
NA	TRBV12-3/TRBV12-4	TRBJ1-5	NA	TGTGCCAGCAGTTTGGGCAGCTCCCAGCATTTT	CASSLGSSQHF
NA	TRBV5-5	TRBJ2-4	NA	TGTGCCAGCAGCTTCCGGACGGAACAAATTCCAAACATTCAGTACTTC	CASSFRTEQIPNIQYF
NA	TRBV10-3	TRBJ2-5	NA	TGTGCCATCAGTGACGGCTTACAAGAGACCCAGTACTTC	CAISDGLQETQYF
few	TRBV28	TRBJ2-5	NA	TGTGCCAGCGCGGTTCCAGCCCAAGAGACCCAGTACTTC	CASAVPAQETQYF
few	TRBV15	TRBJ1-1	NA	TGTGCCACCAGCAGAGAGATTTTCGGGGGTTGGGCTGAAGCTTTCTTT	CATSREIFGGWAEAFF
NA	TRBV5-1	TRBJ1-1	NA	TGCGCCAGCAGCTTGACAGGTCTGCAAGGTGAAGCTTTCTTT	CASSLTGLQGEAFF
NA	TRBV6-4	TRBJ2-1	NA	TGTGCCAGCAGTCTCTCCCGGGACAAGGGCAATGAGCAGTTCTTC	CASSLSRDKGNEQFF
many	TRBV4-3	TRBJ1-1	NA	TGCGCCAGCAGCCAATCCGGTGGGGGGACTGAAGCTTTCTTT	CASSQSGGGTEAFF
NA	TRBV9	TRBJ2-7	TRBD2	TGTGCCAGCAGCCCGACTAGCGGGGGTGGAGAGCAGTACTTC	CASSPTSGGGEQYF
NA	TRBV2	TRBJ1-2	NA	TGTGCCAGCAGTGCGGCGGTCCCTAACTATGGCTACACCTTC	CASSAAVPNYGYTF
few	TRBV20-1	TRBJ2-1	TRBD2	TGCAGTGCCACCTTCTTCGGGGGGGGGTACAATGAGCAGTTCTTC	CSATFFGGGYNEQFF